This TCR beta chain was identified during a study of CD8+ T cells in alopecia areata. Study findings and constraints: Persistence in scalp and blood during tofacitinib was observed for many expanded lesional clones. Clonality in the scalp and expanded CD8+ clones ranked among the top 100 were significantly decreased by tofacitinib. Higher clonality was seen in lesional scalp than in normal scalp, especially in alopecia totalis/universalis.

TCR sequencing used cDNA made by reverse transcription of extracted RNA. The method was immunoSEQ multiplex PCR; TCRdb's version includes in-frame clones alone and lacks a portion of them. This sample carries about 190,000 clones, around 60% of them seen once, and the ten largest clones take around 0.69%. A note on this clone: Its antigen remains unidentified.

The treatment: oral pan-JAK inhibitor, 5-10 mg twice daily. Samples from alopecia areata patients were lesional scalp punch biopsies and peripheral blood. J was trimmed by 5 bases and V by 8 bases; bases with no gene match: 6. The germline gives CDR1 SQVTM, CDR2 ANQGSEA. This CDR3 contains 13 residues. The specimen comprised CD4+ T cells sorted from blood, sampled at week 4, from a patient treated with tofacitinib. V usage is TRBV29-1 and J usage is TRBJ2-5, with 12 bases lining up with TRBD2. The source of this sequence is a human donor with alopecia areata. The CDR3 DNA reads TGCAGCTCGATGGGGACTAGCGGGGAGACCCAGTACTTC. Amino acids: CSSMGTSGETQYF.